What follows is one TCR beta chain and its context. Its binding antigen is unknown. Base qualities were left out, and no much larger clone turns up one base away. During the collection period, no infections or other immune events were recorded for the healthy donors. Blood repertoires from healthy donors were used as a training cohort for calibrating time-dependent variance in a beta-binomial model of differential abundance of T-cell clones. The training cohort was composed of about 10 healthy donors, 3 female and 7 male. An age range of roughly 29 to 70 years, with an average of about 45 years, was recorded for the donors. Whole blood was collected from each healthy donor at three time points spaced two to three weeks apart and obtained from a commercial supplier. For immunosequencing, genomic DNA was extracted from whole blood that had not been sorted. TCRbeta CDR3 regions were profiled with the immunoSEQ Assay using bias-controlled multiplex PCR amplification of genomic DNA. The published analysis was carried out like this. To quantify the absolute abundance of each unique TCRbeta CDR3 region, the sequences were collapsed and filtered. Differential abundance was tested with a binomial (Fisher-equivalent) model and with a beta-binomial model adding time-dependent variance fitted from healthy donors. Clones with fewer than 5 combined templates were removed, and a clone was called differentially abundant if the clone's Benjamini-Hochberg FDR was below 0.01. In the beta-binomial model, variance was expressed as a function of the total template count across the two samples, in the form v = (b*log(k)+a)^2. Sourced from immuneACCESS, this table was stored by TCRdb with only in-frame sequences that have V and J called. A share of the clones is absent; for the studies checked, an unresolved V gene accounts for under half, and the remainder has no known explanation. V, J and clone size are taken as reported in that table, and D and trimming were inferred from the DNA itself. The sample table contains about 82,000 clones; only one count was recorded for approximately 90% of them. The ten largest make up around 7% of the sample.

CDR1 and CDR2 were assigned from the germline V gene (reference sequence) as LNHDA and SQIVND. The junction shows trimming of 3 bases on V and 0 bases on J, and the gene matches do not reach 5 bases of it. The CDR3, cysteine through phenylalanine, is 15 amino acids long. Only the CDR3 part of the read is kept: 45 bases, read in frame from the first base. This sample was taken from a study of identifying expanded T cells in peripheral blood (dated by TCRdb to about 2019). Background for the entire study: Technical replicates were generated by sequencing separate aliquots of the same genomic DNA pool, and four replicates were compared pairwise.

Beyond this particular receptor, the publication reports: Across all healthy-donor time intervals, the beta-binomial model significantly cut both the number of clones called differentially abundant and the false-positive rate. Between technical replicates the binomial model flagged approximately 1.2 differentially abundant clones, whereas over about two weeks the binomial model flagged about 16.4 and over about 4 weeks around 19. It was expected by the authors that biological variance in healthy repertoires might increase further over much longer intervals, such as months to years. Variance in clone template counts between two-week samples significantly increased with total template count across all healthy donors.

The specimen sequenced was blood. This clonotype was obtained from a person between 18 and 70 years old in good health. The chain is assembled from TRBV19 and TRBJ2-7; 7 central nucleotides agree with TRBD2. Here is the DNA: TGTGCCAGTAGTATTGGGGGGGGGACCTCCTACGAGCAGTACTTC. Its translation reads: CASSIGGGTSYEQYF.